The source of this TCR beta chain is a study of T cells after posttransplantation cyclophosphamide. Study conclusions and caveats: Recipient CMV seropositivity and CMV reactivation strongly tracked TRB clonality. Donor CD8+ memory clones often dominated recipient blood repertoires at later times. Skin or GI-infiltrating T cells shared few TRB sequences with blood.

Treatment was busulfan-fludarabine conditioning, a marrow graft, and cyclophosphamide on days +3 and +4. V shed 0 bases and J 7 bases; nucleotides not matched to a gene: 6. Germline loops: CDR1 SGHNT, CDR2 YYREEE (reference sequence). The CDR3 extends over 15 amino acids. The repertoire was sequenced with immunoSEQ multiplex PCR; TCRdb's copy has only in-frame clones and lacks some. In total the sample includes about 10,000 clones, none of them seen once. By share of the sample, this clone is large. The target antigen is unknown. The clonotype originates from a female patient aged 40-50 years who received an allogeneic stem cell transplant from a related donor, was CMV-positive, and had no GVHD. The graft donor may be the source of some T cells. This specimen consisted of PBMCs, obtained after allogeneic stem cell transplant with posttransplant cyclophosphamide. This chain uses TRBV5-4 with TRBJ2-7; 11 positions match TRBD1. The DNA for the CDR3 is TGTGCCAGCAGCTTGGGGGACAGGGGGGTTCGGGAGCAGTACTTC. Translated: CASSLGDRGVREQYF.